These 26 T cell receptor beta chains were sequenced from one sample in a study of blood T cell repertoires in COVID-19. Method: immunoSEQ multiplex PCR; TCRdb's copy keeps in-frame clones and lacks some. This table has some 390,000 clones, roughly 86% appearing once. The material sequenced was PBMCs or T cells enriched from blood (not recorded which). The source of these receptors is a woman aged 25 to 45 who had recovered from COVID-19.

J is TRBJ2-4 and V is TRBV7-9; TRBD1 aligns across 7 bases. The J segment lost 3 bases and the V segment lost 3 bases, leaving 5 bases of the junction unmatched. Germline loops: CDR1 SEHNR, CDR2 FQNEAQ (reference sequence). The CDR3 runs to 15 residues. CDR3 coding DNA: TGTGCCAGCAGCTTTGACAGGGTCGGCAAAAACATTCAGTACTTC. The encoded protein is CASSFDRVGKNIQYF.

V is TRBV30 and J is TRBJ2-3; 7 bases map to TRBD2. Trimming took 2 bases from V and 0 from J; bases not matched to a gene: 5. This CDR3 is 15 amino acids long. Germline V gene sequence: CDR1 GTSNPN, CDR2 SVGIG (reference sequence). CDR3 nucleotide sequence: TGTGCCTGGAGTCGTGGAGCGGGAAGCACAGATACGCAGTATTTT. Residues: CAWSRGAGSTDTQYF.

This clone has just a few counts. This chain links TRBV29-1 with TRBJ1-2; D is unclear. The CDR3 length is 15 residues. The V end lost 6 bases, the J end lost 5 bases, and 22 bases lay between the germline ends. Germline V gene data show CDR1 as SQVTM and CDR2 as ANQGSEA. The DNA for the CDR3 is TGCAGCGTGGGCCCCTTACGGGTCCGAAATTATGGCTACACCTTC. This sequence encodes CSVGPLRVRNYGYTF.

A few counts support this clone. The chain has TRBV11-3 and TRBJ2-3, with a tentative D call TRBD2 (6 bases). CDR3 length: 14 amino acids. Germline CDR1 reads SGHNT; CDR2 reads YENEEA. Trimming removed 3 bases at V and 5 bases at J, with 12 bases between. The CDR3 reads CASSFAGRGDTQYF. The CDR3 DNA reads TGTGCCAGCAGCTTCGCCGGGAGAGGAGATACGCAGTATTTT.

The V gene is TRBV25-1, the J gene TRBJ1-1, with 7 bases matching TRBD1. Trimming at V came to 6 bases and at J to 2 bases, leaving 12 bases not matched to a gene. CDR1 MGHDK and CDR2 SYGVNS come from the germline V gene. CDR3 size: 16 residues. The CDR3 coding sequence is TGTGCCAGCAGCACCAGAGGGGGCGTCTTCAACACTGAAGCTTTCTTT. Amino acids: CASSTRGGVFNTEAFF.

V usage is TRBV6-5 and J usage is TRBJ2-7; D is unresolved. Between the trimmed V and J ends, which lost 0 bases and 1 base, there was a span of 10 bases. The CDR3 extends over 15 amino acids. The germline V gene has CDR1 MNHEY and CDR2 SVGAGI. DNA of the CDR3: TGTGCCAGCAGTTACTCGCGCTCCTTATCCTACGAGCAGTACTTC. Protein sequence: CASSYSRSLSYEQYF.

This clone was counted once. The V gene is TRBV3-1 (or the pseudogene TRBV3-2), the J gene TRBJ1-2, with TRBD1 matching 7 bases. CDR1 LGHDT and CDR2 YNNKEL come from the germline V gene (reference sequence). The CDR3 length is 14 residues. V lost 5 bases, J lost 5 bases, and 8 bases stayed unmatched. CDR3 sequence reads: CASSSLGQLYGYTF. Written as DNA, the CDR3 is TGTGCCAGCAGCTCTCTGGGACAGCTATATGGCTACACCTTC.

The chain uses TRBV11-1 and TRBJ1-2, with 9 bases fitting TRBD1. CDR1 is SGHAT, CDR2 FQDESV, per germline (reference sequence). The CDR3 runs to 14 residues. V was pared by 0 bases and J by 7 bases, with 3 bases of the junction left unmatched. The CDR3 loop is CASSLAWTGVGYTF. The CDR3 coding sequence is TGTGCCAGCAGCTTAGCCTGGACAGGGGTTGGCTACACCTTC.

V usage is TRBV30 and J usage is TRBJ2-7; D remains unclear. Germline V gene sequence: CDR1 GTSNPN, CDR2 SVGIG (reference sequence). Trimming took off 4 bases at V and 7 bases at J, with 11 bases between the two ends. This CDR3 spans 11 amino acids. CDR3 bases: TGTGCCTGGACAGGTCTCAGAGAGCAGTACTTC. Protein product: CAWTGLREQYF.

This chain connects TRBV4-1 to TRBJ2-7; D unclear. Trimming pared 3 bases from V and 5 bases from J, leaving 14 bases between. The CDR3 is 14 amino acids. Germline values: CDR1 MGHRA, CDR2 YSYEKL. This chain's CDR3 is CASSHRLVENEQYF. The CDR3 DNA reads TGCGCCAGCAGCCATAGGCTAGTCGAAAACGAGCAGTACTTC.

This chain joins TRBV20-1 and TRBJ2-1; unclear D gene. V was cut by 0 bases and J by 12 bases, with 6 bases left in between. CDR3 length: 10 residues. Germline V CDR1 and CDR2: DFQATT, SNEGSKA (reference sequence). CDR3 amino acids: CSARDRWQFF. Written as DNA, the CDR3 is TGCAGTGCTAGAGACAGGTGGCAGTTCTTC.

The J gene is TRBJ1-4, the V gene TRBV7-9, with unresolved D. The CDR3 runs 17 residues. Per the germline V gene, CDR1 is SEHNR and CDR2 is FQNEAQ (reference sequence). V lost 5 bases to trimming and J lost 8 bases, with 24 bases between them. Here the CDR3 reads CASSPGEVSGRTEKLFF. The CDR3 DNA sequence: TGTGCCAGCAGCCCCGGGGAGGTGTCCGGACGAACAGAAAAACTGTTTTTT. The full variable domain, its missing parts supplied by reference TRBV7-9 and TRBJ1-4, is DTGVSQNPRHKITKRGQNVTFRCDPISEHNRLYWYRQTLGQGPEFLTYFQNEAQLEKSRLLSDRFSAERPKGSFSTLEIQRTEQGDSAMYLCASSPGEVSGRTEKLFFGSGTQLSVL.

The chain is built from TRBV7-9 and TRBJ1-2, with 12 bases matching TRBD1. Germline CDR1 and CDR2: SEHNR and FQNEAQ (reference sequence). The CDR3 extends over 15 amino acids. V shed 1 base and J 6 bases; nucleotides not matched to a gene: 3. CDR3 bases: TGTGCCAGCAGCTTAGGGGACAGGGGGCTTGATGGCTACACCTTC. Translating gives CASSLGDRGLDGYTF.

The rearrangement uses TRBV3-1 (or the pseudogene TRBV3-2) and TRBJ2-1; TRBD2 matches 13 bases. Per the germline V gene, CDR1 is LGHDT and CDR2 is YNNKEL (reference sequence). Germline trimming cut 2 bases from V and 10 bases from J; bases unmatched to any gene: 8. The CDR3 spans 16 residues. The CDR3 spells CASSQKGGTSGAEQFF. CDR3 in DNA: TGTGCCAGCAGCCAAAAAGGGGGGACTAGCGGGGCAGAGCAGTTCTTC.

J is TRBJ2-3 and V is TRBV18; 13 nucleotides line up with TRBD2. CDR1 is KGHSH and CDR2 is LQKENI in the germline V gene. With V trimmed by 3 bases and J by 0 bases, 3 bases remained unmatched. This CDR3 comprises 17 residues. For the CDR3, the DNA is TGTGCCAGCTCACCGTTGGGACTAGCGGGAAGCACAGATACGCAGTATTTT. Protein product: CASSPLGLAGSTDTQYF.

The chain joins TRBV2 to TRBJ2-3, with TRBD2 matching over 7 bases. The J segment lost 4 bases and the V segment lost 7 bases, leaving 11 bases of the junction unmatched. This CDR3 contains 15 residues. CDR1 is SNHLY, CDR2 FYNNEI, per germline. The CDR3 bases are TGTGCCAGCACCCGAAGGACTAGTTCGGCAGATACGCAGTATTTT. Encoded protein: CASTRRTSSADTQYF.

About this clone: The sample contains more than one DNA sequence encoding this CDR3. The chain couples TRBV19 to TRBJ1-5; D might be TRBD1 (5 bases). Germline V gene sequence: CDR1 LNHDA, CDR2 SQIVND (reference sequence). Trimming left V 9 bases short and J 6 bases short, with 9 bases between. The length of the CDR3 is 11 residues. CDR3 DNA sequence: TGTGCCAGCGGGGGAGGTCAGCCCCAGCATTTT. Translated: CASGGGQPQHF.

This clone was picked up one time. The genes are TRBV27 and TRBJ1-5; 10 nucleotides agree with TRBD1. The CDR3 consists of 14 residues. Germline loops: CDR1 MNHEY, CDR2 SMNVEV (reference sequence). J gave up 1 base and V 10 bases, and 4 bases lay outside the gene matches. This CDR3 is CATRQGASNQPQHF. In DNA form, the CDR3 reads TGTGCCACCCGACAGGGGGCGAGCAATCAGCCCCAGCATTTT.

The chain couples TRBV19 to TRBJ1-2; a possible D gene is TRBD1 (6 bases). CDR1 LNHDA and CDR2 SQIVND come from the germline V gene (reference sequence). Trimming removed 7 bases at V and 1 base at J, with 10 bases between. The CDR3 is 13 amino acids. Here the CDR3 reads CASTRDNNYGYTF. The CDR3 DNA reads TGTGCCAGTACTCGGGACAATAACTATGGCTACACCTTC.

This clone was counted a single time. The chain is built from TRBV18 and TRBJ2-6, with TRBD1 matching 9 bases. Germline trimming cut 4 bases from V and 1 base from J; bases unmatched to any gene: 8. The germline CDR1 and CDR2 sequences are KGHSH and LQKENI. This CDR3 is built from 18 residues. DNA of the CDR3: TGTGCCAGCTCACTCTTGGGACAGGGAGGATCTGGGGCCAACGTCCTGACTTTC. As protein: CASSLLGQGGSGANVLTF.

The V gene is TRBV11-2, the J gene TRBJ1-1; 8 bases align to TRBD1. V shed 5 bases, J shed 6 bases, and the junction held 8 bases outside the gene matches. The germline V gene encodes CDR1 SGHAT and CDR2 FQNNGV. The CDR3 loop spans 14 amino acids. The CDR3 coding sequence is TGTGCCAGCAGCCCAACAGGGGGTACGGCTGAAGCTTTCTTT. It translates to CASSPTGGTAEAFF.

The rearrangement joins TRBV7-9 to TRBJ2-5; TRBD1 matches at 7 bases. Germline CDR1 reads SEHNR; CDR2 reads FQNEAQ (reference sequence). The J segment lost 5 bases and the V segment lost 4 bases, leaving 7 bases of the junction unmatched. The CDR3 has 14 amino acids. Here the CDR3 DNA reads TGTGCCAGCAGCTACCTACAGGGGTCCGAGACCCAGTACTTC. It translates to CASSYLQGSETQYF.

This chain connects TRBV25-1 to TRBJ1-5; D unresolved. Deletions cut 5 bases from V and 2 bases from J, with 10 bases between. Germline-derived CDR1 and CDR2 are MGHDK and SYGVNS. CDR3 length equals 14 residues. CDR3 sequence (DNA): TGTGCCAGCAGTTTCGGACTGGGCAATCAGCCCCAGCATTTT. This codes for CASSFGLGNQPQHF.

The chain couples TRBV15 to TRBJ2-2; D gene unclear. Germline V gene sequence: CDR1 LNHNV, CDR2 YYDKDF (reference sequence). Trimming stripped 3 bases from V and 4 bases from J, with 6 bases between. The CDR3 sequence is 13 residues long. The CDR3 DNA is TGTGCCACCAGCAGTCTAGGCACCGGGGAGCTGTTTTTT. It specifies CATSSLGTGELFF.

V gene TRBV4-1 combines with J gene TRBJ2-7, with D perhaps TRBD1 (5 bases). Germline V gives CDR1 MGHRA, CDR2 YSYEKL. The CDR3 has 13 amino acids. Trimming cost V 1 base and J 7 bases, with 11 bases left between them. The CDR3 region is CASSQGRVDEQYF. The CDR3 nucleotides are TGCGCCAGCAGCCAAGGCAGGGTCGATGAGCAGTACTTC.

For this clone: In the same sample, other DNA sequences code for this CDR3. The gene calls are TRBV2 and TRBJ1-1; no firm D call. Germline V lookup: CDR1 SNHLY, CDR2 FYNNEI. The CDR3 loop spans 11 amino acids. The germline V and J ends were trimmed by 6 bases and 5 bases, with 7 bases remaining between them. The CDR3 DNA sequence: TGTGCCAGCAGCCGGGAGACTGAAGCTTTCTTT. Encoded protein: CASSRETEAFF.